The 11 T cell receptor beta chains below were found in one sample sequenced in a study of cytomegalovirus exposure and HLA in healthy donors. It was with 60 Vbeta and 13 Jbeta primers that the PCR ran. Assay used: immunoSEQ multiplex PCR; TCRdb lists only in-frame clones, some missing. Found here are fewer than 120,000 clones, around 85% of them singletons; the top ten hold around 6.6%. The material sequenced was PBMCs. All receptors come from a man under 40 in good health and CMV-seropositive.

The rearrangement uses TRBV5-4 and TRBJ2-5, with D tentatively TRBD1 (6 bases). This CDR3 is 13 amino acids long. The germline CDR1 and CDR2 sequences are SGHNT and YYREEE (reference sequence). V gave up 4 bases and J gave up 3 bases, with 10 bases separating them. The CDR3 DNA is TGTGCCAGCAGCCGGGACAAAAAAGAGACCCAGTACTTC. Its translation: CASSRDKKETQYF.

The gene calls are TRBV6-6 and TRBJ1-1; TRBD1 aligns across 7 bases. Trimming cost V 0 bases and J 1 base; bases outside gene matches: 5. This CDR3 contains 16 residues. In germline, CDR1 is MNHNY, CDR2 SVGAGI (reference sequence). The CDR3 region is CASSYSRDSGNTEAFF. The CDR3 DNA reads TGTGCCAGCAGTTACTCGAGGGACAGTGGGAACACTGAAGCTTTCTTT.

This clone was detected a few times. The rearrangement joins TRBV6-5 to TRBJ2-1; weak D call: TRBD2 (6 bases). V dropped 5 bases and J dropped 8 bases, with 16 bases sitting between them. Germline V CDR1 and CDR2: MNHEY, SVGAGI. This CDR3 has 14 amino acids. CDR3: CASSPRLGGDEQFF. The CDR3 DNA reads TGTGCCAGCAGTCCTCGACTAGGCGGCGATGAGCAGTTCTTC.

This sequence joins TRBV7-2 and TRBJ2-2, with D unresolved. This CDR3 region has 14 residues. Germline V gene data show CDR1 as SGHTA and CDR2 as FQGNSA. The germline V and J ends were trimmed by 2 bases and 1 base, with 5 bases remaining between them. As DNA, the CDR3 is TGTGCCAGCAGCTTAAATCAGAACACCGGGGAGCTGTTTTTT. This sequence encodes CASSLNQNTGELFF.

This clone has just one count. The J gene is TRBJ2-1, the V gene TRBV30, with 8 bases that match TRBD2. The V gene's germline CDR1 is GTSNPN and CDR2 SVGIG (reference sequence). There are 17 residues in the CDR3. Trimming took 4 bases from V and 5 from J; bases not matched to a gene: 16. The CDR3 here is CAWKRGGLLGLDNEQFF. The CDR3 DNA follows: TGTGCCTGGAAACGCGGGGGGCTTTTAGGATTGGACAATGAGCAGTTCTTC.

This chain uses TRBV19 with TRBJ2-2; D possibly corresponds to TRBD1 (6 bases). The CDR3 has 14 amino acids. With 3 bases removed from V and 3 bases from J, the gap between germline ends came to 8 bases. CDR1 and CDR2 from the germline V gene are LNHDA and SQIVND (reference sequence). The CDR3 region is CASSINRDTGELFF. In DNA form, the CDR3 reads TGTGCCAGTAGTATCAACAGGGACACCGGGGAGCTGTTTTTT.

The chain links TRBV19 to TRBJ2-2; D possibly corresponds to TRBD2 (5 bases). Trimming stripped 4 bases from V and 9 bases from J, with 18 bases between. Germline values: CDR1 LNHDA, CDR2 SQIVND (reference sequence). This CDR3 region has 15 residues. CDR3 sequence (DNA): TGTGCCAGTAGTAGTTCTGGGGAGATGGTTAGGGAGCTGTTTTTT. The encoded protein is CASSSSGEMVRELFF.

The chain has TRBV6-6 and TRBJ1-1; D gene ambiguous. V lost 0 bases and J lost 0, with 5 bases in between. This CDR3 is built from 14 residues. The germline gives CDR1 MNHNY, CDR2 SVGAGI (reference sequence). The CDR3 sequence is CASSYSELNTEAFF. The CDR3 region has the DNA TGTGCCAGCAGTTACTCGGAGTTGAACACTGAAGCTTTCTTT.

The CDR3 sequence: CASSEGLAGGTETQYF. The DNA for the CDR3 is TGTGCCAGTAGTGAGGGACTAGCGGGGGGCACGGAGACCCAGTACTTC. The genes are TRBV19 and TRBJ2-5; 15 nucleotides agree with TRBD2. The CDR3 sequence is 16 residues long. V dropped 5 bases and J dropped 5; count of bases not matched to a gene: 6. The germline V gene encodes CDR1 LNHDA and CDR2 SQIVND (reference sequence).

The V gene is TRBV19, the J gene TRBJ2-7; the match to TRBD1 covers 10 bases. The V gene's germline CDR1 is LNHDA and CDR2 SQIVND (reference sequence). CDR3 length: 19 residues. V was pared by 3 bases and J by 1 base, with 15 bases of the junction left unmatched. The DNA for the CDR3 is TGTGCCAGTAGTATCAAACCCCCCGGGACAGGGGATTTGTCCTACGAGCAGTACTTC. It codes for CASSIKPPGTGDLSYEQYF.

V and J are TRBV7-2 and TRBJ1-5; D gene ambiguous. Trimming pared 2 bases from V and 0 bases from J, leaving 8 bases between. CDR1 and CDR2 (germline): SGHTA, FQGNSA. The CDR3 has 15 residues. The chain's CDR3 is CASSLKAGSNQPQHF. CDR3 sequence (DNA): TGTGCCAGCAGCTTAAAAGCTGGTAGCAATCAGCCCCAGCATTTT.